This TCR beta chain was sequenced for a study of vaccination and CD4 T cells after COVID-19. About the study: The study drew post-COVID samples a median around 100 days after diagnosis (range 35 to 161). Spike peptides, overlapping and drawn from SARS-CoV-2, HCoV-NL63, HCoV-OC43 and HCoV-229E, were used to stimulate cells.

As concerns this clonotype: The antigen is undetermined.

V lost 3 bases and J 8 bases, leaving 19 bases between the germline ends. Germline assignment: CDR1 KGHSH and CDR2 LQKENI. The CDR3 runs to 15 residues. This sample's treatment: roughly 11-day PBMC culture with coronavirus spike peptide pools or control peptides (ViraFEST assay). The PCR-positive dates, March through December 2020, came before the US Alpha, Beta and Delta variants. The assay that was used to sequence DNA from cultured CD4+ T cells was the Oncomine TCR Beta short-read assay. In TCRdb, the PCR reads were re-called with MiXCR into one record per CDR3 protein. The sample has 14,000 to 15,000 distinct CDR3 sequences, about 46% seen once.

Source material: CD4+ T cells from blood, cultured in vitro. The sequence came from a human donor who had recovered from COVID-19. This chain uses TRBV18 with TRBJ1-2; a possible D gene is TRBD1 (5 bases). The CDR3 loop is CASSPGAGVIGGYTF. The CDR3 DNA follows: TGTGCCAGCTCACCTGGGGCAGGCGTAATCGGGGGCTACACCTTC.